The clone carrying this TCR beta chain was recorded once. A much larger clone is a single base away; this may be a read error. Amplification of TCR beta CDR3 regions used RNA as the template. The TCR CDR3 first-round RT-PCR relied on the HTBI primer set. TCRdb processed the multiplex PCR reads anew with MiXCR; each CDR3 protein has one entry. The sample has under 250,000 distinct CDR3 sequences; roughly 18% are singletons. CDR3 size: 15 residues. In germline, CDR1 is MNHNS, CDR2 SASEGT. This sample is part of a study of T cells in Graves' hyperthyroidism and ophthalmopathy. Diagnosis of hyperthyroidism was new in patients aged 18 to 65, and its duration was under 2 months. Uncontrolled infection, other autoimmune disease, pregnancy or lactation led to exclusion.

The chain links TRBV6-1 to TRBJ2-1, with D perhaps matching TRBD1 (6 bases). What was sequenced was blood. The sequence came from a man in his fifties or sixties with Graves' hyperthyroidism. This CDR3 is CASSESGVSYKEQFF. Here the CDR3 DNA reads TGTGCCAGCAGTGAATCAGGGGTGTCCTACAAGGAGCAGTTCTTC.